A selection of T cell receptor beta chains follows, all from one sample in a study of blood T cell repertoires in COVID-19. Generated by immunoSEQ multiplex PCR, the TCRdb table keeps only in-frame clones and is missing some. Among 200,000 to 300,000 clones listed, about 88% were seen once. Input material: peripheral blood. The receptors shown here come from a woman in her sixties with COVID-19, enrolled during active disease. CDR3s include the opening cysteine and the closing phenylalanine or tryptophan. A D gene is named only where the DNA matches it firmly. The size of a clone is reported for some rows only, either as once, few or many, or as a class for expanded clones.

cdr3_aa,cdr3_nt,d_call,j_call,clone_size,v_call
CATSRGQGVRTEAFF,TGTGCCACCAGCAGGGGACAGGGGGTTAGGACTGAAGCTTTCTTT,TRBD1,TRBJ1-1,few,TRBV24-1
CASSQVKAREFTDTQYF,TGTGCCAGCAGCCAAGTAAAAGCAAGGGAGTTCACAGATACGCAGTATTTT,-,TRBJ2-3,once,TRBV14
CASSSYRDRAYEQYF,TGTGCCAGCAGCTCCTACCGGGACAGGGCCTACGAGCAGTACTTC,TRBD1,TRBJ2-7,few,TRBV5-6
CASSYLSGGLNEKLFF,TGTGCCAGCAGTTACCTCAGTGGGGGGTTAAATGAAAAACTGTTTTTT,-,TRBJ1-4,once,TRBV6-5
CASSRTVNQKETQYF,TGCGCCAGCAGCCGGACAGTAAATCAGAAAGAGACCCAGTACTTC,-,TRBJ2-5,-,TRBV4-1
CAGGSRETSYNEQFF,TGTGCCGGGGGGTCGCGGGAGACCTCCTACAATGAGCAGTTCTTC,TRBD2,TRBJ2-1,-,TRBV7-8
CASSQGLAAEQYF,TGTGCCAGCAGCCAGGGACTAGCCGCCGAGCAGTACTTC,TRBD2,TRBJ2-7,-,TRBV5-4
CAAETSGRVNEQFF,TGTGCCGCCGAAACTAGCGGGAGGGTAAATGAGCAGTTCTTC,TRBD2,TRBJ2-1,-,TRBV6-6
CASSLAGQGKNEKLFF,TGCGCCAGCAGCTTGGCCGGACAGGGAAAAAATGAAAAACTGTTTTTT,TRBD1,TRBJ1-4,-,TRBV5-1
CASSYPVAGVGEQYF,TGTGCCAGCAGTTACCCGGTAGCGGGAGTGGGCGAGCAGTACTTC,TRBD2,TRBJ2-7,-,TRBV6-6
CASSSHGGQSSYNSPLHF,TGTGCCAGCAGTTCCCATGGGGGACAGAGCTCCTATAATTCACCCCTCCACTTT,TRBD1,TRBJ1-6,-,TRBV27
CASSLTSTDTQYF,TGTGCCAGCTCACTCACAAGCACAGATACGCAGTATTTT,-,TRBJ2-3,-,TRBV18
CASSTNRAPQGNEQYF,TGTGCCAGTAGTACCAACCGGGCTCCCCAGGGCAACGAGCAGTACTTC,-,TRBJ2-7,-,TRBV19
CAISRATGAQETQYF,TGTGCCATCAGTCGGGCCACAGGGGCCCAAGAGACCCAGTACTTC,TRBD1,TRBJ2-5,once,TRBV10-3
CASSVGSRGYTF,TGTGCCAGCAGCGTAGGATCGCGAGGCTACACCTTC,-,TRBJ1-2,-,TRBV9
CASSLEARTEAFF,TGTGCCAGCAGCCTCGAGGCGAGAACTGAAGCTTTCTTT,-,TRBJ1-1,-,TRBV21-1
CASSIASGRNSYNEQFF,TGTGCCAGCAGTATAGCTAGCGGGAGGAACTCCTACAATGAGCAGTTCTTC,TRBD2,TRBJ2-1,-,TRBV2
CAAIPRGNTEAFF,TGTGCCGCAATCCCACGAGGGAACACTGAAGCTTTCTTT,-,TRBJ1-1,-,TRBV6-5
CSARQGVGAFF,TGCAGTGCCCGACAGGGGGTGGGAGCTTTCTTT,TRBD1,TRBJ1-1,-,TRBV20-1
CASSVGGLNTEAFF,TGTGCCAGCAGTGTTGGAGGGCTGAACACTGAAGCTTTCTTT,-,TRBJ1-1,-,TRBV27
CASSPGTGGYEQYF,TGCGCCAGCAGTCCTGGGACAGGGGGCTACGAGCAGTACTTC,TRBD1,TRBJ2-7,-,TRBV4-1
CASSPGVSGANVLTF,TGTGCCAGCTCCCCTGGAGTATCTGGGGCCAACGTCCTGACTTTC,-,TRBJ2-6,-,TRBV18
CASSLGGGGYGYTF,TGTGCCAGCAGCTTAGGTGGAGGAGGCTATGGCTACACCTTC,-,TRBJ1-2,-,TRBV7-8
CASSLFVAATNEKLFF,TGTGCCAGCAGCTTGTTTGTAGCTGCAACTAATGAAAAACTGTTTTTT,-,TRBJ1-4,-,TRBV5-6
CASLPGYLNYGYTF,TGTGCCAGTTTACCAGGATACCTTAACTATGGCTACACCTTC,-,TRBJ1-2,-,TRBV19
CASSATEYGYTF,TGTGCCAGCAGCGCAACAGAATATGGCTACACCTTC,-,TRBJ1-2,-,TRBV3-1/TRBV3-2
CASTPMGGRASGHEQYF,TGTGCCAGCACCCCTATGGGCGGGAGGGCCAGCGGGCACGAGCAGTACTTC,TRBD2,TRBJ2-7,-,TRBV11-2
CASATSGSRNEQFF,TGTGCCAGCGCTACTAGCGGGAGTAGAAATGAGCAGTTCTTC,TRBD2,TRBJ2-1,-,TRBV11-3
CASSRTGGRGSPLHF,TGTGCCAGCAGCCGTACAGGGGGCCGGGGATCACCCCTCCACTTT,TRBD1,TRBJ1-6,once,TRBV7-9
CASSYRAVVDTQYF,TGTGCCAGCAGTTACCGCGCTGTTGTGGATACGCAGTATTTT,-,TRBJ2-3,-,TRBV6-2/TRBV6-3
CSASPEAGNEQFF,TGCAGTGCTAGTCCGGAGGCTGGGAATGAGCAGTTCTTC,-,TRBJ2-1,-,TRBV20-1
CASSPRVGQTGTDTQYF,TGTGCCAGCAGCCCCCGGGTGGGACAGACAGGCACAGATACGCAGTATTTT,TRBD1,TRBJ2-3,-,TRBV11-2
CASSLERAYEQYF,TGCGCCAGCAGCTTGGAGAGGGCCTACGAGCAGTACTTC,-,TRBJ2-7,-,TRBV5-1
CASSLEPRSEAFF,TGCGCCAGCAGCCTAGAACCAAGGTCTGAAGCTTTCTTT,-,TRBJ1-1,-,TRBV5-1
CASSQVQTSGLIDTQYF,TGCGCCAGCAGCCAAGTTCAGACTAGCGGCCTCATTGATACGCAGTATTTT,TRBD2,TRBJ2-3,-,TRBV4-3
CASSLYRGLRGYTF,TGTGCCAGCAGTTTATACAGGGGGCTAAGGGGCTACACCTTC,TRBD1,TRBJ1-2,once,TRBV27
CATSGTGHGGYGYTF,TGTGCCACCAGTGGGACAGGGCACGGGGGTTATGGCTACACCTTC,TRBD1,TRBJ1-2,-,TRBV24-1
CASSSGLAGGGADTQYF,TGTGCCAGCAGCTCGGGACTAGCGGGAGGTGGGGCAGATACGCAGTATTTT,TRBD2,TRBJ2-3,-,TRBV7-2
CASSPPGGGSNTGELFF,TGTGCCAGCTCACCACCGGGAGGAGGGTCCAACACCGGGGAGCTGTTTTTT,-,TRBJ2-2,-,TRBV18
CASSPTSSGRSRAYNEQFF,TGTGCCAGCTCACCCACTTCCAGCGGGAGGTCTCGCGCCTACAATGAGCAGTTCTTC,TRBD2,TRBJ2-1,-,TRBV18
CASSLGTGVSEKLFF,TGTGCCAGCTCGCTTGGGACAGGGGTTTCCGAAAAACTGTTTTTT,TRBD1,TRBJ1-4,few,TRBV18
CASSVGLATTDTQYF,TGTGCCAGCAGTGTCGGACTAGCGACCACAGATACGCAGTATTTT,TRBD2,TRBJ2-3,-,TRBV2
CSVAGTGALGANVLTF,TGCAGCGTTGCCGGGACAGGGGCGCTGGGGGCCAACGTCCTGACTTTC,TRBD1,TRBJ2-6,few,TRBV29-1
CGGLAEGYNEQFF,TGTGGCGGACTAGCGGAAGGATACAATGAGCAGTTCTTC,-,TRBJ2-1,-,TRBV7-5
CASRRSGGWNTEAFF,TGTGCCAGCAGACGGTCAGGGGGCTGGAACACTGAAGCTTTCTTT,TRBD1,TRBJ1-1,-,TRBV6-5
CASSTPRDTQYF,TGTGCCAGCAGCACCCCCAGGGATACGCAGTATTTT,-,TRBJ2-3,-,TRBV9
CAINGQVQETQYF,TGTGCCATCAATGGACAGGTCCAAGAGACCCAGTACTTC,TRBD1,TRBJ2-5,-,TRBV10-3
CASSQQAGPYEQYF,TGCGCCAGCAGCCAACAAGCGGGACCCTACGAGCAGTACTTC,TRBD2,TRBJ2-7,-,TRBV4-3
CASSPTGGANTGELFF,TGCGCCAGCAGCCCCACAGGGGGCGCGAACACCGGGGAGCTGTTTTTT,TRBD1,TRBJ2-2,-,TRBV5-1
CASSRESSYEQYF,TGTGCCAGCAGTCGGGAGAGTTCCTACGAGCAGTACTTC,-,TRBJ2-7,-,TRBV6-5
CASSYGGNEQFF,TGTGCCAGCAGTTACGGGGGGAATGAGCAGTTCTTC,-,TRBJ2-1,-,TRBV6-6